The entry that follows covers one T cell receptor (beta chain) sequence. Antigen specificity is unknown. A single record per CDR3 protein comes from TCRdb applying MiXCR to the RT-PCR reads. The table includes around 2,400 distinct CDR3 sequences, approximately 87% detected once. The sample is drawn from a study of yellow fever vaccine responses in identical twins. Study results and caveats: It has been reported that, in twins, the vaccine T cell response seemed partly convergent and partly personalized.

This CDR3 comprises 17 residues. The germline V gene encodes CDR1 LGHNA and CDR2 YNFKEQ. V was pared by 1 base and J by 8 bases, with 11 bases of the junction left unmatched. Sample: T cells from blood (PBMCs), unsorted or a sorted subset (not recorded which), taken before or after yellow fever vaccination (not recorded which). The chain carries TRBV4-2 and TRBJ1-4; 9 bases are shared with TRBD1. The receptor was derived from a woman in her late teens or twenties who received the yellow fever vaccine. This CDR3 reads CASSQGGQGGIPEKLFF. CDR3 nucleotides: TGTGCCAGCAGCCAAGGGGGACAGGGTGGAATTCCCGAAAAACTGTTTTTT.